Listed here are 6 T cell receptor beta chains from one sample, sequenced in a study of blood T cell repertoires in COVID-19 (dated by TCRdb to 2018 to 2021). Libraries were prepared through the immunoSEQ multiplex PCR assay. Entries here come from immuneACCESS through TCRdb and include only in-frame sequences with V and J called. Some clones fail to appear in such tables; in the studies checked, an unresolved V gene covers under half of the shortfall, and the cause of the remainder is unknown. The sample profile shows hundreds of thousands of clones; around 89% of them were found once. Around 0.96% of the sample is taken by the ten largest. Sequenced: peripheral blood. Source of these receptors: a woman aged 40 to 50 with COVID-19, enrolled during active disease.

The chain links TRBV19 to TRBJ2-1; 9 bases agree with TRBD1. Trimming at V came to 3 bases and at J to 3 bases, leaving 3 bases not matched to a gene. Per germline, CDR1 LNHDA and CDR2 SQIVND (reference sequence). The CDR3 has 15 amino acids. The CDR3 is CASSIPTGGYNEQFF. CDR3 coding DNA: TGTGCCAGTAGTATCCCGACAGGGGGCTACAATGAGCAGTTCTTC.

V usage is TRBV27 and J usage is TRBJ2-7; D is uncertain. The CDR3 covers 13 residues. Germline CDR1 and CDR2: MNHEY and SMNVEV (reference sequence). Trimming took off 5 bases at V and 6 bases at J, with 14 bases between the two ends. CDR3 region: CASSPEALAEQYF. For the CDR3, the DNA is TGTGCCAGCAGTCCCGAGGCGTTGGCCGAGCAGTACTTC.

The V call is TRBV6-1, the J call TRBJ1-3; D may be TRBD1 (5 bases). The V end lost 1 base, the J end lost 2 bases, and 12 bases lay between the germline ends. Germline CDR1 and CDR2: MNHNS and SASEGT. The CDR3 runs 16 residues. The CDR3 is CASSEDQGMAGNTIYF. The CDR3 bases are TGTGCCAGCAGTGAAGACCAGGGTATGGCTGGAAACACCATATATTTT.

The rearrangement uses TRBV18 and TRBJ2-7; 9 bases match TRBD1. V lost 6 bases, J lost 0 bases, and 3 bases stayed unmatched. Germline CDR1 and CDR2: KGHSH and LQKENI. The CDR3 is 14 amino acids. This chain's CDR3 is CASSGTGISYEQYF. The CDR3 coding sequence is TGTGCCAGCTCCGGGACAGGGATCTCCTACGAGCAGTACTTC.

J is TRBJ1-1 and V is TRBV21-1. TRBV21-1 represents a pseudogene. This CDR3 is 14 amino acids long. The CDR3 region is CASSREGADTEAFF. CDR3 DNA sequence: TGTGCCAGCAGCAGGGAGGGTGCAGACACTGAAGCTTTCTTT.

The gene calls are TRBV5-1 and TRBJ1-4; D might be TRBD1 (5 bases). Germline V gives CDR1 SGHRS, CDR2 YFSETQ. V gave up 1 base and J gave up 8 bases, with 18 bases separating them. The CDR3 spans 16 residues. DNA of the CDR3: TGCGCCAGCAGCTTGCTCGGAGGGCTTGGGGACGAAAAACTGTTTTTT. Translated, it gives CASSLLGGLGDEKLFF.